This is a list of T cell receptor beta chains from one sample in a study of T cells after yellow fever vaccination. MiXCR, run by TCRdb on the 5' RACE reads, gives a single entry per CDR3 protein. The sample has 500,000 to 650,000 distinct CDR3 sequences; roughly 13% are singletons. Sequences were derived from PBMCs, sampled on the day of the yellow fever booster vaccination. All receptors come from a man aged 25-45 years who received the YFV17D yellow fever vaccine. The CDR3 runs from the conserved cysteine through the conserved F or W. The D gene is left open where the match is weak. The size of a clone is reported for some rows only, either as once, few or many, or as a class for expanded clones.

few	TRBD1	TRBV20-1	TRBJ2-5	CSASRTGSETQYF	TGCAGTGCTAGCCGGACAGGGTCGGAGACCCAGTACTTC
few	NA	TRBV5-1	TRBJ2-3	CASSPRAIGGYTQYF	TGCGCCAGCAGCCCCCGGGCCATTGGGGGGTATACGCAGTATTTT
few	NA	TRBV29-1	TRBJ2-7	CSAVTTQYEQYF	TGCAGCGCCGTGACTACCCAATACGAGCAGTACTTC
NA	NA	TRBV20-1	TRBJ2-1	CSVQGANEQFF	TGCAGTGTTCAGGGAGCGAATGAGCAGTTCTTC
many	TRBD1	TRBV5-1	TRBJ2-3	CASTHRGRQGLSDTQYF	TGCGCCAGCACCCACAGAGGGCGACAGGGGCTGTCAGATACGCAGTATTTT
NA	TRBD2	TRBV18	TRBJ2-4	CASSPTAGAVKNIQYF	TGTGCCAGCTCACCCACAGCGGGAGCGGTCAAAAACATTCAGTACTTC
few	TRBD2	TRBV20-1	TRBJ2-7	CSVVGTSGTYEQYF	TGCAGTGTAGTGGGGACTAGCGGGACCTACGAGCAGTACTTC
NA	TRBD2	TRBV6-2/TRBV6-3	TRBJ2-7	CASSYDSGTLTYEQYF	TGTGCCAGCAGTTACGATAGCGGGACACTCACCTACGAGCAGTACTTC
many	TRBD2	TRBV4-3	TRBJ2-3	CASSQPNSGKDTQYF	TGCGCCAGCAGCCAACCAAATAGCGGGAAGGATACGCAGTATTTT
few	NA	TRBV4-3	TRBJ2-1	CASSQGPGPSVLHNEQFF	TGCGCCAGCAGCCAAGGACCCGGCCCCTCGGTGTTACACAATGAGCAGTTCTTC
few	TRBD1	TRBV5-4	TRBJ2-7	CASSRGQGGTYEQYF	TGTGCCAGCAGCCGGGGACAGGGGGGAACTTACGAGCAGTACTTC
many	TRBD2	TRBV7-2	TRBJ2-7	CASSLGLAGGEQYF	TGTGCCAGCAGCTTAGGATTAGCGGGGGGCGAGCAGTACTTC